The next 27 T cell receptor beta chains were all read from a single sample in a study of T cells in women clearing cervical HPV infection. Sequencing used immunoSEQ multiplex PCR; TCRdb keeps in-frame clones, though not all of them. The sample shows roughly 49,000 clones, and approximately 0.98% sits with its ten largest clones. Sequences were obtained from blood buffy coat. The source of these receptors is a woman between 18 and 69 years old with a cervical HPV16 infection that either progressed to CIN3+ or cleared (not recorded which).

On this clone: Sequencing ends 3 residues short of the CDR3 end; the germline J gene provides the rest. The rearrangement joins TRBV20-1 to TRBJ2-5, with D possibly being TRBD2 (5 bases). The CDR3 totals 15 residues. Per germline, CDR1 DFQATT and CDR2 SNEGSKA (reference sequence). V shed 2 bases and J shed 5 bases, with 18 bases lying between them. The sequenced part of the CDR3 DNA is TGCAGTGCTAGACGCCCCGACGTGGACTCCGAGACC. This gives the protein CSARRPDVDSET. The full CDR3 protein is CSARRPDVDSETQYF.

As concerns this clone: The read finishes 3 residues shy of the CDR3 end, and the germline J gene is used to complete it. This rearrangement joins TRBV4-1 to TRBJ2-3, with a weak D call TRBD2 (7 bases). CDR1 and CDR2 from the germline V gene are MGHRA and YSYEKL. The CDR3 covers 18 residues. V gave up 1 base and J gave up 4 bases, with 21 bases separating them. CDR3: CASSQVGLRGGGADTQYF. The covered CDR3 bases are TGCGCCAGCAGCCAAGTTGGTCTTAGGGGGGGAGGGGCAGATACG.

Remarks on this clone: The read finishes 3 residues shy of the CDR3 end, and the germline J gene is used to complete it. The genes are TRBV20-1 and TRBJ2-2; 7 positions match TRBD1. V was pared by 5 bases and J by 2 bases, with 5 bases of the junction left unmatched. CDR3 length: 14 residues. Germline values: CDR1 DFQATT, CDR2 SNEGSKA (reference sequence). The CDR3 loop is CSASGTVNTGELFF. The CDR3 bases that were read are TGCAGTGCTTCCGGGACAGTCAACACCGGGGAG.

Regarding this clone: The CDR3 end is not reached by the read, which stops 3 residues before it; the germline J gene fills it in. The chain uses TRBV5-1 and TRBJ1-5; possible D gene TRBD1, 6 bases. There are 14 residues in the CDR3. Per the germline V gene, CDR1 is SGHRS and CDR2 is YFSETQ. Trimming removed 4 bases at V and 4 bases at J, with 12 bases between. The CDR3 DNA, read in part, is TGCGCCAGCAGCCCTGGGACAAGTAATCAGCCC. This encodes CASSPGTSNQP. The complete CDR3 protein is CASSPGTSNQPQHF.

A word on this clone: The read finishes 3 residues shy of the CDR3 end, and the germline J gene is used to complete it. The chain joins TRBV10-1 to TRBJ2-1; 10 bases fit TRBD2. The trim removed 0 bases at V and 4 bases at J, leaving 9 bases unmatched. CDR3 length: 18 residues. Per germline, CDR1 WNHNN and CDR2 SYGVQD (reference sequence). The CDR3 loop reads CASSESQAGGPPYNEQFF. The covered CDR3 bases are TGCGCCAGCAGTGAGTCCCAAGCGGGGGGGCCCCCTTACAATGAG.

Turning to this clone: The CDR3 end is not reached by the read, which stops 3 residues before it; the germline J gene fills it in. The chain recombines TRBV18 with TRBJ2-5; a weak D match, TRBD2 (6 bases). This CDR3 is built from 14 residues. With 3 bases removed from V and 2 bases from J, the gap between germline ends came to 10 bases. Germline-derived CDR1 and CDR2 are KGHSH and LQKENI. The CDR3 sequence: CASSPGTAQETQYF. The covered CDR3 bases are TGTGCCAGCTCACCGGGGACTGCACAAGAGACC.

On this clone: With the read ending 3 residues before the CDR3 end, the germline J gene is used to fill in that end. The chain carries TRBV4-1 and TRBJ1-1; no definite D call. V lost 1 base and J 1 base, leaving 13 bases between the germline ends. The CDR3 has 16 amino acids. Germline V gene data show CDR1 as MGHRA and CDR2 as YSYEKL. The CDR3 spells CASSQAPSPRNTEAFF. CDR3 DNA (partial): TGCGCCAGCAGCCAAGCGCCCAGTCCCCGGAACACTGAA.

About this clone: The read gets to within 3 residues of the CDR3 end, and the germline J gene fills in the rest. The gene calls are TRBV20-1 and TRBJ2-3, with no clear D. This CDR3 has 15 amino acids. V lost 5 bases, J lost 1 base, and 16 bases lay in between. CDR1 and CDR2 (germline): DFQATT, SNEGSKA (reference sequence). The CDR3 sequence: CSALAPAEGTDTQYF. The CDR3 bases that were read are TGCAGTGCTTTGGCGCCCGCGGAAGGCACAGATACG.

With regard to this clone: The read ends 3 residues early relative to the CDR3; the germline J gene fills the gap. The rearrangement joins TRBV5-6 to TRBJ1-1; D remains unclear. The CDR3 loop spans 14 amino acids. CDR1 is SGHDT and CDR2 is YYEEEE in the germline V gene. V gave up 0 bases and J gave up 3 bases, with 9 bases separating them. The CDR3 spells CASSLGSFYTEAFF. The CDR3 bases that were read are TGTGCCAGCAGCTTGGGTTCGTTTTACACTGAA.

Note on this clone: The CDR3 end falls 3 residues outside the read, so it is completed with the germline J gene. The chain links TRBV29-1 to TRBJ1-1; 7 positions agree with TRBD1. The J segment lost 0 bases and the V segment lost 6 bases, leaving 4 bases of the junction unmatched. CDR1 SQVTM and CDR2 ANQGSEA come from the germline V gene. The CDR3 totals 13 residues. CDR3 DNA (partial): TGCAGCGTGGCCGGGACAGTGAACACTGAA. Residues: CSVAGTVNTE. The entire CDR3 sequence reads CSVAGTVNTEAFF. The whole variable domain, filled in from reference TRBV29-1 and TRBJ1-1, reads SAVISQKPSRDICQRGTSLTIQCQVDSQVTMMFWYRQQPGQSLTLIATANQGSEATYESGFVIDKFPISRPNLTFSTLTVSNMSPEDSSIYLCSVAGTVNTEAFFGQGTRLTVV.

Notes on this clone: The read ends 3 residues before the CDR3 terminus; that terminus is restored from the germline J gene. The chain couples TRBV28 to TRBJ2-7; 7 bases agree with TRBD1. The CDR3 consists of 14 residues. With V trimmed by 6 bases and J by 0 bases, 5 bases remained unmatched. Germline V gene data show CDR1 as MDHEN and CDR2 as SYDVKM. This CDR3 reads CASSPRGSSYEQYF. The DNA read from the CDR3 is TGTGCCAGCAGCCCCAGGGGGAGCTCCTACGAG.

The sequenced part of the CDR3 DNA is TGTGCCAGCACCCAGCCGGGACAGGGATCAAACATT. Protein sequence: CASTQPGQGSNI. The entire CDR3 sequence reads CASTQPGQGSNIQYF. The chain uses TRBV28 and TRBJ2-4, with TRBD1 identical over 9 bases. The read halts 3 residues ahead of the CDR3 end, with the missing end drawn from the germline J gene. Germline CDR1 is MDHEN and CDR2 is SYDVKM. Unmatched junction bases numbered 10, after V lost 7 bases and J lost 6 bases. The CDR3 covers 15 residues.

Turning to this clone: Read sequence stops 3 residues before the CDR3 end, and the germline J gene provides the missing end. The chain employs TRBV14 and TRBJ2-7; 8 positions match TRBD2. Trimming cost V 1 base and J 6 bases; bases outside gene matches: 8. Germline CDR1 reads SGHDN; CDR2 reads FVKESK. The CDR3 runs 15 residues. CDR3 sequence: CASSQGAQGTSEQYF. The CDR3 DNA, read in part, is TGTGCCAGCAGCCAAGGTGCGCAGGGGACTAGCGAG.

For this clone: The read falls 3 residues short of the CDR3 end, and the missing part is taken from the germline J gene. The J gene is TRBJ2-2, the V gene TRBV7-2; D is perhaps TRBD1 (6 bases). The germline V gene has CDR1 SGHTA and CDR2 FQGNSA. CDR3 size: 14 residues. Incomplete CDR3 DNA: TGTGCCAGCAGCCCACGGACAGATAATTCACCG. Translated, it gives CASSPRTDNSP. The entire CDR3 reads CASSPRTDNSPLFF.

As for this clone: The CDR3 end is not reached by the read, which stops 3 residues before it; the germline J gene fills it in. This rearrangement joins TRBV7-7 to TRBJ2-3, with D possibly matching TRBD2 (6 bases). Germline V CDR1 and CDR2: SSHAT, FNYEAQ (reference sequence). CDR3 length equals 16 residues. Partial CDR3 DNA: TGTGCCAGCAGCTTAGGGGGTGGATTCCCCGGCGGGGCG. Its protein is CASSLGGGFPGGA. The complete CDR3 protein is CASSLGGGFPGGAQYF.

The part of the CDR3 DNA that was read is TGTGCCAGTAGTATAACTCGGGACACTGAA. Encoded protein: CASSITRDTE. The whole CDR3 region reads CASSITRDTEAFF. This chain links TRBV19 with TRBJ1-1; D is unresolved. The DNA ends 3 residues before the CDR3 does, and the rest of the CDR3 is filled in from the germline J gene. The CDR3 totals 13 residues. Germline CDR1 is LNHDA and CDR2 is SQIVND (reference sequence). Trimming pared 2 bases from V and 3 bases from J, leaving 7 bases between.

Comment on this clone: The read terminates 3 residues before the CDR3 end, so the remaining end is supplied by the germline J gene. V usage is TRBV18 and J usage is TRBJ2-3; 7 positions agree with TRBD2. This CDR3 spans 16 amino acids. V shed 2 bases and J 2 bases; nucleotides not matched to a gene: 7. Germline CDR1 and CDR2: KGHSH and LQKENI. CDR3 residues: CASSPNNGGITDTQYF. The CDR3 DNA, read in part, is TGTGCCAGCTCACCAAATAACGGGGGGATCACAGATACG.

With respect to this clone: The sequenced fragment ends 3 residues before the CDR3 boundary, so the rest is inferred from the germline J gene. The rearrangement joins TRBV4-1 to TRBJ2-1; 7 bases are a match to TRBD1. V gave up 0 bases and J gave up 3 bases; unmatched junction bases: 2. Per the germline V gene, CDR1 is MGHRA and CDR2 is YSYEKL. The length of the CDR3 is 15 residues. The CDR3 DNA, read in part, is TGCGCCAGCAGCCAAGAAGGGACAGTCTACAATGAG. It yields the protein CASSQEGTVYNE. The full CDR3 is CASSQEGTVYNEQFF.

With respect to this clone: The read halts 3 residues ahead of the CDR3 end, with the missing end drawn from the germline J gene. The genes are TRBV28 and TRBJ2-7; the match to TRBD1 covers 8 bases. After removal of 3 bases from V and 2 bases from J, the junction contained 6 bases not matched to a gene. The CDR3 is made up of 15 amino acids. Germline V CDR1 and CDR2: MDHEN, SYDVKM. The DNA read from the CDR3 is TGTGCCAGCAGTTTTCAGGGGGCCTCGGCCTACGAG. As protein: CASSFQGASAYE. In full, the CDR3 reads CASSFQGASAYEQYF.

A word on this clone: The sequence runs out 3 residues before the end of the CDR3; the remainder is reconstructed from the germline J gene. V is TRBV28 and J is TRBJ2-4; D is undetermined. The CDR3 has 15 amino acids. V was trimmed by 5 bases and J by 0 bases, leaving 11 bases between them. The germline V gene encodes CDR1 MDHEN and CDR2 SYDVKM. This CDR3 reads CASSHSSPAKNIQYF. The covered CDR3 bases are TGTGCCAGCAGTCATAGCAGCCCAGCCAAAAACATT. Using reference TRBV28 and TRBJ2-4 for the parts outside the CDR3, the full variable domain is DVKVTQSSRYLVKRTGEKVFLECVQDMDHENMFWYRQDPGLGLRLIYFSYDVKMKEKGDIPEGYSVSREKKERFSLILESASTNQTSMYLCASSHSSPAKNIQYFGAGTRLSVL.

As to this clone: The read is 3 residues too short to cover the CDR3 end, so that end is filled in from the germline J gene. This chain uses TRBV2 with TRBJ2-3; 7 bases match TRBD1. From germline, CDR1 is SNHLY and CDR2 FYNNEI. This CDR3 is built from 14 residues. The CDR3 loop is CASSIQGTYQPQYF. CDR3 bases read: TGTGCCAGCTCGATACAGGGGACGTATCAGCCG.

Remarks on this clone: The CDR3 end is not reached by the read, which stops 3 residues before it; the germline J gene fills it in. The chain couples TRBV12-5 to TRBJ2-2, with a tentative D call TRBD1 (6 bases). Germline CDR1 is LGHNT and CDR2 is FRNRAP. There are 17 residues in the CDR3. Deletions cut 2 bases from V and 1 base from J, with 14 bases between. The CDR3 loop is CASGLPDGTLNTGELFF. CDR3 DNA, as far as it was read: TGTGCTAGTGGTTTGCCTGATGGGACACTGAACACCGGGGAG.

As regards this clone: The CDR3 goes on 3 residues after the read ends, and that part is filled in from the germline J gene. The same CDR3 can be traced to other DNA sequences in this sample. J is TRBJ1-3 and V is TRBV5-1; the D gene is possibly TRBD1 (6 bases). The V end was cut by 0 bases, the J end by 0 bases, with 13 bases between. The CDR3 contains 17 residues. Germline V gene lookup returns CDR1 SGHRS and CDR2 YFSETQ. The part of the CDR3 DNA that was read is TGCGCCAGCAGCTTGGGAGAGGGGGTGTTCTCTGGAAACACC. Protein: CASSLGEGVFSGNT. The CDR3 in its entirety is CASSLGEGVFSGNTIYF.

Details on this clone: The read comes to an end 3 residues before the CDR3 does, leaving the germline J gene to fill in the end. The chain uses TRBV6-1 and TRBJ1-1, with D possibly being TRBD1 (5 bases). Per the germline V gene, CDR1 is MNHNS and CDR2 is SASEGT. Deletions cut 1 base from V and 3 bases from J, with 9 bases between. The CDR3 consists of 14 residues. CDR3 loop: CASSEVGAYTEAFF. CDR3 DNA (partial): TGTGCCAGCAGTGAAGTAGGGGCTTACACTGAA.

With regard to this clone: The CDR3 end falls 3 residues outside the read, so it is completed with the germline J gene. The chain has TRBV6-1 and TRBJ2-7; D perhaps matches TRBD1 (6 bases). V was cut by 2 bases and J by 5 bases, with 16 bases left in between. The CDR3 sequence is 15 residues long. Per the germline V gene, CDR1 is MNHNS and CDR2 is SASEGT. The part of the CDR3 DNA that was read is TGTGCCAGCAGTGAATTAAACAGGGAAGGGAACGAG. It encodes CASSELNREGNE. In full, the CDR3 reads CASSELNREGNEQYF.

Notes on this clone: The DNA ends 3 residues before the CDR3 does, and the rest of the CDR3 is filled in from the germline J gene. The chain joins TRBV30 to TRBJ1-5; D gene unclear. The CDR3 covers 13 residues. The V gene's germline CDR1 is GTSNPN and CDR2 SVGIG (reference sequence). Trimming removed 5 bases at V and 7 bases at J, with 15 bases between. CDR3 DNA (partial): TGTGCCTGGTCCCAACGCGGCGGGCAGCCC. It encodes CAWSQRGGQP. The CDR3 reads in full as CAWSQRGGQPQHF.

On this clone: From the germline J gene comes the end of the CDR3, since the read stops 3 residues before it. This chain uses TRBV18 with TRBJ2-3; D may correspond to TRBD1 or TRBD2 (5 bases each). The germline V gene has CDR1 KGHSH and CDR2 LQKENI. The CDR3 loop spans 16 amino acids. Here the CDR3 reads CASSPEGFSQDQPQYF. CDR3 DNA, as far as it was read: TGTGCCAGCTCACCAGAGGGGTTTTCTCAGGATCAGCCG.